Listed below are T cell receptor beta chains from one sample, sequenced in a study of T cells in Graves' hyperthyroidism and ophthalmopathy. TCRdb analysed the multiplex PCR reads with MiXCR anew, one entry per CDR3 protein. The sample lists more than 550,000 distinct CDR3 sequences, roughly 20% seen once, with over 15% in the top ten. The sample comprised blood. The receptors derive from a woman aged 45-60 years with Graves' hyperthyroidism that later progressed to Graves' ophthalmopathy. Both conserved end residues are part of each CDR3. The order of the fields is J gene, D gene, clone size, V gene, CDR3 protein, CDR3 DNA. A D gene is named only where the DNA matches it firmly. Not every row has a clone size; where given, it reads once, few, many or a size class.

>TRBJ2-2|TRBD2|few|TRBV10-3
CAIMEGAGGHTGELFF
TGTGCCATCATGGAGGGAGCGGGGGGCCACACCGGGGAGCTGTTTTTT
>TRBJ2-7|.|many|TRBV20-1
CSASRDNTYEQYF
TGCAGTGCTAGCCGGGACAACACCTACGAGCAGTACTTC
>TRBJ2-6|.|.|TRBV9
CASSSGDSLTF
TGTGCCAGCAGTAGTGGAGATAGCCTGACTTTC
>TRBJ1-2|.|few|TRBV7-9
CASSLEQGGGYTF
TGTGCCAGCAGCTTAGAACAGGGAGGCGGCTACACCTTC
>TRBJ2-5|.|.|TRBV2
CASRGSSGTPYF
TGTGCCAGCAGGGGGTCCTCCGGGACCCCGTACTTC
>TRBJ1-2|.|.|TRBV9
CASSTLPEVYGYTF
TGTGCCAGCAGCACTCTGCCAGAAGTATATGGCTACACCTTC
>TRBJ1-1|TRBD1|many|TRBV3-1
CASSQTGGMNTEAFF
TGTGCCAGCAGCCAGACAGGGGGCATGAACACTGAAGCTTTCTTT
>TRBJ2-5|TRBD2|many|TRBV7-9
CASSHPPGGLETQYF
TGTGCCAGCAGTCACCCGCCGGGGGGATTAGAGACCCAGTACTTC
>TRBJ1-4|.|.|TRBV24-1
CATSEGRGRYEKLFF
TGTGCCACCAGTGAGGGCCGGGGGCGGTATGAAAAACTGTTTTTT
>TRBJ2-2|TRBD2|many|TRBV2
CASSEWFRTSGANTGELFF
TGTGCCAGCAGTGAATGGTTTAGGACTAGCGGCGCGAACACCGGGGAGCTGTTTTTT
>TRBJ1-2|TRBD1|many|TRBV11-2
CASSRGRQGGGYTF
TGTGCCAGCAGCCGGGGACGACAGGGCGGCGGCTACACCTTC
>TRBJ2-3|.|many|TRBV2
CASSEGRPSSTDTQYF
TGTGCCAGCAGTGAAGGGAGACCTTCTAGCACAGATACGCAGTATTTT
>TRBJ1-1|TRBD1|few|TRBV7-3
CASSLVGDRVNTEAFF
TGTGCCAGCAGCTTGGTAGGGGACAGGGTGAACACTGAAGCTTTCTTT
>TRBJ1-5|.|many|TRBV6-1
CASRAQLGNQPQHF
TGTGCCAGCAGGGCGCAACTCGGCAATCAGCCCCAGCATTTT
>TRBJ2-7|TRBD1|few|TRBV25-1
CASSEYSIQGSYEQYF
TGTGCCAGCAGTGAATATTCTATACAGGGGTCCTACGAGCAGTACTTC
>TRBJ1-2|.|many|TRBV27
CASSSIYPPVFSGYTF
TGTGCCAGCAGTTCCATCTACCCACCCGTTTTCTCTGGCTACACCTTC
>TRBJ2-1|.|few|TRBV7-9
CASTLLETYNEQFF
TGTGCCAGCACCCTACTCGAAACATACAATGAGCAGTTCTTC
>TRBJ1-1|.|.|TRBV10-3
CAMGAGFGTEAFF
TGTGCCATGGGAGCAGGGTTTGGCACTGAAGCTTTCTTT